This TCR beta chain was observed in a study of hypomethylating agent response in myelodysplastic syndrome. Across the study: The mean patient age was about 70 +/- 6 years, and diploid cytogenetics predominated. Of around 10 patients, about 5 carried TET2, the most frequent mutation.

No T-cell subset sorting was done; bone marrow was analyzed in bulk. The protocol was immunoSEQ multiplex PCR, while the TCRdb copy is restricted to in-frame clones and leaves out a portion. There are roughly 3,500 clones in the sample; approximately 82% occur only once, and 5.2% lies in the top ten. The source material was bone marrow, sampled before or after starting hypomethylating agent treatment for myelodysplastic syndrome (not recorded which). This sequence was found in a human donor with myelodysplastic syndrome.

The CDR3 protein is CSASYGYTF. CDR3 DNA: TGCAGTGCTTCATATGGCTACACCTTC. The chain employs TRBV20-1 and TRBJ1-2, with unresolved D. Germline V gene sequence: CDR1 DFQATT, CDR2 SNEGSKA (reference sequence). The CDR3 consists of 9 residues. V shed 5 bases and J shed 5 bases, with 3 bases lying between them.